This TCR beta chain was sequenced in a study of cytomegalovirus exposure and HLA in healthy donors. Study-wide results and caveats: Certain indistinguishable V segments, among them TRBV6-2 and TRBV6-3, were excluded. Other equally common chains were less clonally expanded than HLA-associated TCR beta chains, a later analysis showed.

CDR3 length: 13 residues. Per germline, CDR1 PRHDT and CDR2 FYEKMQ (reference sequence). V trimming: 6 bases; J trimming: 3 bases; junction bases outside the gene matches: 2. A note on this clone: No antigen is known for it.

The primer mix had 60 Vbeta and 13 Jbeta primers. Produced via immunoSEQ multiplex PCR; TCRdb's table is partial and in-frame only. The data hold 150,000 or so clones, with approximately 80% observed a single time. The rearrangement joins TRBV13 to TRBJ2-7; TRBD1 matches 10 bases. The clonotype originates from a man between 18 and 29 years old in good health and CMV-seropositive. The specimen was PBMCs. This CDR3 is CASRDRGHYEQYF. The CDR3 DNA follows: TGTGCCAGCAGAGACAGGGGGCACTACGAGCAGTACTTC.